These T cell receptor beta chains were read from a single sample in a study of cytomegalovirus exposure and HLA in healthy donors. Sequenced by immunoSEQ multiplex PCR; TCRdb stores in-frame clones only, minus some. The data contain around 140,000 clones, 65% to 80% of them singletons. Sequences were obtained from PBMCs. The receptors were sampled from a man aged 25 to 40 in good health and CMV-seronegative. The CDR3 runs from the conserved cysteine through the conserved F or W. The order of the fields is D gene, clone size, V gene, J gene, CDR3 protein, CDR3 DNA. The D gene is left open where the match is weak. A row's size may be missing; if present it is once, few, many or a size class.

d_call: .; clone_size: .; v_call: TRBV19; j_call: TRBJ1-4; cdr3_aa: CASSPIASNEKLFF; cdr3_nt: TGTGCCAGTAGCCCTATAGCTTCAAATGAAAAACTGTTTTTT
d_call: .; clone_size: .; v_call: TRBV19; j_call: TRBJ1-2; cdr3_aa: CASSPRQANYGYTF; cdr3_nt: TGTGCCAGTAGTCCCCGACAGGCAAACTATGGCTACACCTTC
d_call: .; clone_size: few; v_call: TRBV6-5; j_call: TRBJ2-7; cdr3_aa: CASSYGDTYEQYF; cdr3_nt: TGTGCCAGCAGTTACGGGGACACCTACGAGCAGTACTTC
d_call: TRBD2; clone_size: .; v_call: TRBV27; j_call: TRBJ2-5; cdr3_aa: CASSPGLAIRETQYF; cdr3_nt: TGTGCCAGCAGTCCGGGACTAGCGATCCGAGAGACCCAGTACTTC
d_call: TRBD1; clone_size: .; v_call: TRBV5-1; j_call: TRBJ2-7; cdr3_aa: CASSLNPSTGDEQYF; cdr3_nt: TGCGCCAGCAGCTTGAACCCTTCGACAGGGGACGAGCAGTACTTC
d_call: TRBD2; clone_size: .; v_call: TRBV6-5; j_call: TRBJ2-7; cdr3_aa: CASSRRLAGGDEQYF; cdr3_nt: TGTGCCAGCAGCCGACGACTAGCGGGGGGTGATGAGCAGTACTTC
d_call: .; clone_size: .; v_call: TRBV6-1; j_call: TRBJ2-7; cdr3_aa: CASSEAQGDGSEQYF; cdr3_nt: TGTGCCAGCAGTGAAGCGCAGGGCGATGGCTCCGAGCAGTACTTC
d_call: .; clone_size: .; v_call: TRBV18; j_call: TRBJ2-5; cdr3_aa: CASSNQGEAQYF; cdr3_nt: TGTGCCAGCTCAAACCAGGGGGAGGCCCAGTACTTC
d_call: TRBD1; clone_size: .; v_call: TRBV2; j_call: TRBJ1-1; cdr3_aa: CASSDRTGPSGAFF; cdr3_nt: TGTGCCAGCAGTGATAGGACAGGGCCCTCGGGAGCTTTCTTT
d_call: TRBD2; clone_size: .; v_call: TRBV7-2; j_call: TRBJ2-3; cdr3_aa: CASSLARGSGRASTDTQYF; cdr3_nt: TGTGCCAGCAGCTTAGCGCGGGGTAGCGGGAGGGCCAGCACAGATACGCAGTATTTT
d_call: .; clone_size: .; v_call: TRBV30; j_call: TRBJ1-5; cdr3_aa: CAWSVGWQGTLNQPQHF; cdr3_nt: TGTGCCTGGAGTGTAGGATGGCAGGGGACCCTTAATCAGCCCCAGCATTTT
d_call: .; clone_size: .; v_call: TRBV28; j_call: TRBJ2-7; cdr3_aa: CASRGLGPYEQYF; cdr3_nt: TGTGCCAGCAGGGGCTTGGGCCCCTACGAGCAGTACTTC
d_call: TRBD1; clone_size: .; v_call: TRBV29-1; j_call: TRBJ2-1; cdr3_aa: CSVGSGQGLYEQFF; cdr3_nt: TGCAGCGTTGGTTCGGGACAGGGGCTCTATGAGCAGTTCTTC
d_call: TRBD2; clone_size: once; v_call: TRBV29-1; j_call: TRBJ2-1; cdr3_aa: CSVEGGLAGAFPSYNEQFF; cdr3_nt: TGCAGCGTTGAAGGGGGACTAGCGGGAGCTTTCCCCTCCTACAATGAGCAGTTCTTC
d_call: .; clone_size: .; v_call: TRBV5-6; j_call: TRBJ1-6; cdr3_aa: CASSLSTRGNSPLHF; cdr3_nt: TGTGCCAGCAGCTTGTCAACAAGGGGTAATTCACCCCTCCACTTT
d_call: .; clone_size: .; v_call: TRBV7-9; j_call: TRBJ2-7; cdr3_aa: CASSPRHIYEQYF; cdr3_nt: TGTGCCAGCAGCCCGAGACATATCTACGAGCAGTACTTC
d_call: .; clone_size: .; v_call: TRBV5-4; j_call: TRBJ1-3; cdr3_aa: CASSFIGSSGNTIYF; cdr3_nt: TGTGCCAGCAGCTTTATCGGTAGCTCTGGAAACACCATATATTTT
d_call: .; clone_size: .; v_call: TRBV7-2; j_call: TRBJ2-1; cdr3_aa: CASSRRPGVGEQFF; cdr3_nt: TGTGCCAGCAGCAGGAGACCCGGCGTGGGTGAGCAGTTCTTC